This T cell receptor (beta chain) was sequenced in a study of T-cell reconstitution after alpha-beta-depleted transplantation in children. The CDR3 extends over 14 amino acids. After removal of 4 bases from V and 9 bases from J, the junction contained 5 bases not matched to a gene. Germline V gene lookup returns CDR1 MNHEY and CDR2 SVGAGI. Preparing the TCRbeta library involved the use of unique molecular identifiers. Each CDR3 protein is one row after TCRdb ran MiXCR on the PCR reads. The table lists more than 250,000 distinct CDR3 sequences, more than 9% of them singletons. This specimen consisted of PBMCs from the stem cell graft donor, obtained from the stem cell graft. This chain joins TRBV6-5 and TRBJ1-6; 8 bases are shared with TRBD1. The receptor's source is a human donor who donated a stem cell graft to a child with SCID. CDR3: CASSSQGVGSPLHF. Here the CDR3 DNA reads TGTGCCAGCAGTTCACAGGGGGTAGGTTCACCCCTCCACTTT.